The 5 T cell receptor beta chains below were found in one sample sequenced in a study of blood T cell repertoires in COVID-19. Repertoires were generated with immunoSEQ multiplex PCR, while TCRdb's copy carries only in-frame clones and drops some. The profile covers about 110,000 clones, with 81% appearing a single time and 7.5% to 10% taken by the ten largest. Material: peripheral blood. These receptors were obtained from a woman between 70 and 85 years old with acute or convalescent COVID-19.

V gene TRBV7-2 combines with J gene TRBJ1-1; TRBD1 matches 8 bases. The germline CDR1 and CDR2 sequences are SGHTA and FQGNSA. The CDR3 consists of 14 residues. The V gene end was trimmed by 4 bases and the J gene end by 1 base; junction bases not matched to a gene: 2. The CDR3 nucleotides read TGTGCCAGCAGCTCCGGGACAGGGAACACTGAAGCTTTCTTT. As protein: CASSSGTGNTEAFF. Complete variable domain (other parts from reference TRBV7-2 and TRBJ1-1): GAGVSQSPSNKVTEKGKDVELRCDPISGHTALYWYRQSLGQGLEFLIYFQGNSAPDKSGLPSDRFSAERTGGSVSTLTIQRTQQEDSAVYLCASSSGTGNTEAFFGQGTRLTVV.

The J gene is TRBJ2-7, the V gene TRBV5-1; TRBD1 aligns across 8 bases. CDR1 and CDR2 (germline): SGHRS, YFSETQ. The CDR3 sequence is 16 residues long. Trimming removed 4 bases from V and 0 bases from J; junction bases left unmatched: 9. In nucleotides, the CDR3 is TGCGCCAGCAGCAACCGGGACAGGATAAGCTCCTACGAGCAGTACTTC. Translated, it gives CASSNRDRISSYEQYF.

This clone appeared a single time. The rearrangement uses TRBV4-3 and TRBJ1-3, with TRBD1 as a possible D gene (6 bases). The V end was cut by 0 bases, the J end by 4 bases, with 13 bases between. From germline, CDR1 is LGHNA and CDR2 YSLEER. The CDR3 has 16 amino acids. The CDR3 region is CASSQDAAGQGNTIYF. The CDR3 coding sequence is TGCGCCAGCAGCCAAGATGCAGCCGGACAGGGAAACACCATATATTTT.

The chain links TRBV10-2 to TRBJ1-6; 8 nucleotides agree with TRBD1. The trim removed 5 bases at V and 5 bases at J, leaving 2 bases unmatched. The germline CDR1 and CDR2 sequences are WSHSY and SAAADI. The length of the CDR3 is 14 residues. The CDR3 is CASSLTGDNSPLHF. Written as DNA, the CDR3 is TGCGCCAGCAGTTTGACAGGGGATAATTCACCCCTCCACTTT.

The V call is TRBV28, the J call TRBJ2-5; TRBD1 matches at 12 bases. From germline, CDR1 is MDHEN and CDR2 SYDVKM. J lost 5 bases, V lost 5 bases, and 9 bases had no gene match. This CDR3 spans 16 amino acids. The CDR3 sequence is CASSPRDRGRLETQYF. The CDR3 nucleotides read TGTGCCAGCAGTCCCCGGGACAGGGGGCGATTGGAGACCCAGTACTTC.